This T cell receptor (beta chain) appears in the sequencing data of a study of blood T cell repertoires in COVID-19. Across the whole study: Acute and convalescent COVID-19 samples came from the United States, Italy and Spain. T cells, B-cell-depleted T cells, or PBMCs supplied cDNA or gDNA.

This clone was observed a handful of times. V was clipped by 3 bases and J by 5 bases; unmatched bases: 5. CDR1 and CDR2 from the germline V gene are SGHNT and YYREEE (reference sequence). This CDR3 region has 14 residues. In the original analysis: Amplifying reference gene primers gave estimates of nucleated cell counts. Measured with immunoSEQ multiplex PCR; TCRdb has only the in-frame clones, and not every one. V and J calls plus clone size are reproduced from that table; the DNA served to infer D and trimming. The sample carries 240,000 or so clones, 86% recorded once. Sequencing was carried out using peripheral blood. The TCR sequence derives from a man older than 75 with acute or convalescent COVID-19. V and J are TRBV5-4 and TRBJ1-2, with 9 bases aligning to TRBD1. CDR3 loop: CASSSGTGNYGYTF. The CDR3 nucleotides read TGTGCCAGCAGCTCCGGGACAGGGAATTATGGCTACACCTTC.